These 23 T cell receptor beta chains originate from one sample sequenced in a study of cytomegalovirus exposure and HLA in healthy donors. The PCR ran on 60 Vbeta and 13 Jbeta primers. Here immunoSEQ multiplex PCR was the method, and the copy in TCRdb shows in-frame clones only, minus some. The table has approximately 100,000 clones, around three quarters seen once. The sequencing input was PBMCs. The source is a man aged 55 to 70 in good health and CMV-seropositive.

The rearrangement links TRBV13 to TRBJ2-7; the match to TRBD1 covers 9 bases. The CDR3 extends over 14 amino acids. V lost 4 bases, J lost 6 bases, and 7 bases stayed unmatched. Germline-derived CDR1 and CDR2 are PRHDT and FYEKMQ (reference sequence). In nucleotides, the CDR3 is TGTGCCAGCAGCTGGGGGGACAGGGAAGGCGAGCAGTACTTC. Its translation: CASSWGDREGEQYF. Variable domain in full (rest from reference TRBV13 and TRBJ2-7): AAGVIQSPRHLIKEKRETATLKCYPIPRHDTVYWYQQGPGQDPQFLISFYEKMQSDKGSIPDRFSAQQFSDYHSELNMSSLELGDSALYFCASSWGDREGEQYFGPGTRLTVT.

Details on this clone: The junction and the germline gene differ at one end; a read error may be behind it. V and J are TRBV7-7 and TRBJ2-3, with 10 bases that match TRBD2. The CDR3 has 16 residues. Germline lookup yields CDR1 SSHAT and CDR2 FNYEAQ (reference sequence). As DNA, the CDR3 is TGTGCTAGCAGCTTACCAGCTAGCGGGGGCCCTGATACGCAGTATTTT. The encoded protein is CASSLPASGGPDTQYF.

The chain links TRBV19 to TRBJ2-3; 11 positions agree with TRBD2. The CDR3 contains 15 residues. J lost 6 bases, V lost 4 bases, and 6 bases had no gene match. The germline V gene has CDR1 LNHDA and CDR2 SQIVND (reference sequence). Here the CDR3 reads CASSSNSGGDDTQYF. In DNA, the CDR3 is TGTGCCAGTAGTAGTAATAGCGGGGGGGATGATACGCAGTATTTT.

The gene calls are TRBV28 and TRBJ2-7; 11 bases map to TRBD2. Trimming at V came to 4 bases and at J to 9 bases, leaving 2 bases not matched to a gene. Per the germline V gene, CDR1 is MDHEN and CDR2 is SYDVKM. The CDR3 has 12 amino acids. CDR3 in DNA: TGTGCCAGCAGTTCCGGACTAGCGGGGCAGTACTTC. Amino acids: CASSSGLAGQYF.

This chain joins TRBV27 and TRBJ2-1; TRBD1 matches at 7 bases. Germline assignment: CDR1 MNHEY and CDR2 SMNVEV (reference sequence). The junction had 6 bases not matched to a gene; V was cut back by 4 bases and J by 0 bases. The CDR3 sequence is 16 residues long. The CDR3 nucleotides read TGTGCCAGCAGTTCTCAGACAGGGAGCTCCTACAATGAGCAGTTCTTC. Translation gives CASSSQTGSSYNEQFF.

With respect to this clone: One end of the junction does not line up with germline, which may come from a read error. V is TRBV6-5 and J is TRBJ1-2, with D possibly being TRBD1 (5 bases). CDR3 length equals 14 residues. Germline CDR1 reads MNHEY; CDR2 reads SVGAGI. For the CDR3, the DNA is TGTGCCAGCGGTTATGACAGTACTAACTATGGCTACACCTTC. Its protein product is CASGYDSTNYGYTF.

V is TRBV6-5 and J is TRBJ2-2; D may be TRBD1 (6 bases). Germline values: CDR1 MNHEY, CDR2 SVGAGI. This CDR3 spans 12 amino acids. The V gene lost 9 bases and the J gene lost 6 bases, with 11 bases spanning the gap. This CDR3 is CASSRGAGELFF. The CDR3 DNA follows: TGTGCCAGTAGCAGGGGCGCCGGGGAGCTGTTTTTT.

The chain uses TRBV2 and TRBJ2-2; 10 bases are a match to TRBD2. This CDR3 is 17 amino acids long. Germline V gene data show CDR1 as SNHLY and CDR2 as FYNNEI. Trimming at V came to 6 bases and at J to 6 bases, leaving 13 bases not matched to a gene. The CDR3 DNA reads TGTGCCAGCAGGAAGCGGGGGGGCCTCGGTTCACCCGGGGAGCTGTTTTTT. Residues: CASRKRGGLGSPGELFF.

Points on this clone: An end of the junction does not agree with germline; a read error may underlie this. This CDR3 is CSSSLAQTNTGELFF. Here the CDR3 DNA reads TGTTCCAGCAGCTTAGCACAGACAAACACCGGGGAGCTGTTTTTT. V gene TRBV7-9 combines with J gene TRBJ2-2; D unclear. Germline V gene lookup returns CDR1 SEHNR and CDR2 FQNEAQ (reference sequence). CDR3 length: 15 residues.

The rearrangement joins TRBV6-6 to TRBJ1-3, with a weak D call TRBD1 (6 bases). V was shortened by 8 bases and J by 2 bases, with 13 bases between the two germline ends. Germline loops: CDR1 MNHNY, CDR2 SVGAGI (reference sequence). The CDR3 has 14 amino acids. In DNA form, the CDR3 reads TGTGCCAGCGCTTCAGGGGTAGCTGGAAACACCATATATTTT. Translated: CASASGVAGNTIYF.

J is TRBJ2-7 and V is TRBV7-9, with 11 bases aligning to TRBD1. V was pared by 3 bases and J by 0 bases, with 7 bases of the junction left unmatched. This CDR3 has 17 residues. Germline V gene sequence: CDR1 SEHNR, CDR2 FQNEAQ (reference sequence). The CDR3 DNA reads TGTGCCAGCAGCTTCGGACAGGGGGCTCCGAGCTCCTACGAGCAGTACTTC. Amino acids: CASSFGQGAPSSYEQYF.

The genes are TRBV7-6 and TRBJ2-3, with 14 bases fitting TRBD2. CDR3 length: 16 residues. With 4 bases clipped from V and 6 bases from J, the junction kept 6 bases outside the gene matches. Germline loops: CDR1 SGHVS, CDR2 FNYEAQ. The chain's CDR3 is CASSSGLAGVSDTQYF. CDR3 nucleotide sequence: TGTGCCAGCAGCTCGGGACTAGCGGGGGTTTCGGATACGCAGTATTTT.

This clone was detected once. The genes are TRBV23-1 and TRBJ2-1, with TRBD2 identical over 7 bases. TRBV23-1 is given ORF status, its function remaining uncertain. Germline trimming cut 0 bases from V and 12 bases from J; bases unmatched to any gene: 14. The CDR3 sequence is 16 residues long. Here the CDR3 reads CASSQSVFLAEKTQFF. The DNA for the CDR3 is TGCGCCAGCAGTCAATCAGTTTTCCTAGCGGAGAAGACGCAGTTCTTC.

This chain connects TRBV28 to TRBJ2-7; 9 positions agree with TRBD1. V gave up 4 bases and J gave up 2 bases; unmatched junction bases: 6. The CDR3 is made up of 15 amino acids. The germline CDR1 and CDR2 sequences are MDHEN and SYDVKM. In DNA form, the CDR3 reads TGTGCCAGCAGTTGGGGGACAGGGACTCCCTACGAGCAGTACTTC. Amino acids: CASSWGTGTPYEQYF.

The rearrangement links TRBV5-4 to TRBJ1-6; 7 positions agree with TRBD1. The junction had 5 bases not matched to a gene; V was cut back by 4 bases and J by 7 bases. CDR1 and CDR2 (germline): SGHNT, YYREEE (reference sequence). This CDR3 contains 14 residues. The CDR3: CASSLGQSNSPLHF. The DNA for the CDR3 is TGTGCCAGCAGCCTGGGACAGTCAAATTCACCCCTCCACTTT.

This chain links TRBV6-1 with TRBJ1-5, with TRBD1 matching over 7 bases. Trimming removed 3 bases from V and 2 bases from J; junction bases left unmatched: 4. CDR3 size: 15 residues. Germline assignment: CDR1 MNHNS and CDR2 SASEGT. The CDR3 here is CASSDNRGGNQPQHF. The DNA for the CDR3 is TGTGCCAGCAGTGATAACAGGGGAGGCAATCAGCCCCAGCATTTT.

The chain has TRBV6-6 and TRBJ2-7; D unclear. From germline, CDR1 is MNHNY and CDR2 SVGAGI (reference sequence). Trimming took 6 bases from V and 5 from J, leaving 8 bases between them. The CDR3 is made up of 11 amino acids. Here the CDR3 reads CASSPLDEQYF. The CDR3 DNA reads TGTGCCAGCAGCCCCCTTGACGAGCAGTACTTC.

The rearrangement uses TRBV29-1 and TRBJ1-1; 8 bases are shared with TRBD1. The CDR3 length is 14 residues. The V gene end was trimmed by 1 base and the J gene end by 7 bases; junction bases not matched to a gene: 8. Per germline, CDR1 SQVTM and CDR2 ANQGSEA. The CDR3 DNA follows: TGCAGCGTTGAAGGACAGGGGAGGTCGGGTGAAGCTTTCTTT. It is translated as CSVEGQGRSGEAFF.

The V and J genes are TRBV30 and TRBJ1-3, with TRBD1 identical over 7 bases. The CDR3 runs 14 residues. Germline V gene sequence: CDR1 GTSNPN, CDR2 SVGIG (reference sequence). V lost 5 bases and J lost 1; bases outside the gene matches: 5. DNA for the CDR3: TGTGCCTGGGGGAAGGGGGCGTCTGGAAACACCATATATTTT. This encodes CAWGKGASGNTIYF.

This clone showed up many times. The CDR3 nucleotides read TGTGGTGCGATTGGGGGACAGGGCAACGAGCAGTACTTC. Translating gives CGAIGGQGNEQYF. J is TRBJ2-7 and V is TRBV30; 9 positions match TRBD1. This CDR3 has 13 amino acids. Germline CDR1 reads GTSNPN; CDR2 reads SVGIG (reference sequence).

The rearrangement links TRBV7-9 to TRBJ1-6, with D possibly being TRBD1 (5 bases). There are 14 residues in the CDR3. The germline CDR1 and CDR2 sequences are SEHNR and FQNEAQ (reference sequence). V was clipped by 7 bases and J by 8 bases, with 15 bases between them. The CDR3 nucleotides read TGTGCCAGCACCTCCGGGGGAAATGATTCACCCCTCCACTTT. Residues: CASTSGGNDSPLHF. The full variable domain, its missing parts supplied by reference TRBV7-9 and TRBJ1-6, is DTGVSQNPRHKITKRGQNVTFRCDPISEHNRLYWYRQTLGQGPEFLTYFQNEAQLEKSRLLSDRFSAERPKGSFSTLEIQRTEQGDSAMYLCASTSGGNDSPLHFGNGTRLTVT.

The chain links TRBV28 to TRBJ1-3; perhaps TRBD1 as D (6 bases). The CDR3 extends over 16 amino acids. Germline assignment: CDR1 MDHEN and CDR2 SYDVKM. Trimming removed 3 bases from V and 2 bases from J, with 14 bases in between. CDR3 coding DNA: TGTGCCAGCAGTTTCCGCCACCACAGGGCTGGAAACACCATATATTTT. Protein product: CASSFRHHRAGNTIYF.

The J gene is TRBJ1-1, the V gene TRBV7-2; D remains ambiguous. The CDR3 has 10 residues. Per germline, CDR1 SGHTA and CDR2 FQGNSA. Trimming stripped 5 bases from V and 12 bases from J, with 10 bases between. CDR3 sequence reads: CASSPSITFF. The CDR3 DNA reads TGTGCCAGCAGCCCCAGTATAACTTTCTTT.